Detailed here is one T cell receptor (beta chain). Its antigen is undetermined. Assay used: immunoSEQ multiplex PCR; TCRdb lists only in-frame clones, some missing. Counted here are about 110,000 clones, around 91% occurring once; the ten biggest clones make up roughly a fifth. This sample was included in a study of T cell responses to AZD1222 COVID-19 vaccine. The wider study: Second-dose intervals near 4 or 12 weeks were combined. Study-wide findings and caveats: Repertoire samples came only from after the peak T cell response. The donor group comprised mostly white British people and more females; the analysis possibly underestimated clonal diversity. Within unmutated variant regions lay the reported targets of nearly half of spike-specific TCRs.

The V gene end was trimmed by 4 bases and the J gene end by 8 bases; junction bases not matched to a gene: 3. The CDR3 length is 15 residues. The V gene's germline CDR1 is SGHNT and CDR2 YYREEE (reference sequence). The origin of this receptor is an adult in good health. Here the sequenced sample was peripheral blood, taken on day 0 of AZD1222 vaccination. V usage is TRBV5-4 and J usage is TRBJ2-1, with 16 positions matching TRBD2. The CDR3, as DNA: TGTGCCAGCAGCCCCGGGACTAGCGGGGGGGATGAGCAGTTCTTC. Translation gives CASSPGTSGGDEQFF.